These T cell receptor beta chains were read from a single sample in a study of human T cells and chemical hapten exposure. MiXCR was run by TCRdb on the RACE reads, yielding one entry per CDR3 protein. The data contain about 120,000 distinct CDR3 sequences, about 13% of them singletons. Source: whole blood, taken in connection with sensitization to the hapten diphenylcyclopropenone (DPC). Every receptor here comes from a man between 18 and 29 years old with alopecia areata. Some clones in this sample may be carry-over from other donors' samples. CDR3s include the opening cysteine and the closing phenylalanine or tryptophan. The D gene is left open where the match is weak. For some rows the clone size is stated as once, few or many, or as a class when expanded; others skip it.

CDR3nt: TGTGCCAGCAGCCCCGGACAGGGTTACCACGAGCAGTACTTC; CDR3aa: CASSPGQGYHEQYF; v_gene: TRBV7-9; j_gene: TRBJ2-7; d_gene: TRBD1; abundance: few
CDR3nt: TGCGCCAGCAGCCAAGACACATTATTCTCTGAAGCTTTCTTT; CDR3aa: CASSQDTLFSEAFF; v_gene: TRBV4-3; j_gene: TRBJ1-1; d_gene: NA; abundance: few
CDR3nt: TGTGCCAGCAGCGTAGTAGCAAGCTCCTACGAGCAGTACTTC; CDR3aa: CASSVVASSYEQYF; v_gene: TRBV9; j_gene: TRBJ2-7; d_gene: NA; abundance: many
CDR3nt: TGTGCCAGCAGCTTGCGGGGAGGGGATAGCAATCAGCCCCAGCATTTT; CDR3aa: CASSLRGGDSNQPQHF; v_gene: TRBV5-4; j_gene: TRBJ1-5; d_gene: NA; abundance: few
CDR3nt: TGCGCCAGCAGCCAAGAAGGGGCAGGGGGCTCACCCCTCCACTTT; CDR3aa: CASSQEGAGGSPLHF; v_gene: TRBV4-3; j_gene: TRBJ1-6; d_gene: TRBD1; abundance: many
CDR3nt: TGTGCCAGCAGCCAGGGGACATTTTATAATTCACCCCTCCACTTT; CDR3aa: CASSQGTFYNSPLHF; v_gene: TRBV11-1; j_gene: TRBJ1-6; d_gene: NA; abundance: NA
CDR3nt: TGTGCCAGCAGTACCGGGACAGGGTACGAGCAGTACTTC; CDR3aa: CASSTGTGYEQYF; v_gene: TRBV6-2/TRBV6-3; j_gene: TRBJ2-7; d_gene: TRBD1; abundance: few
CDR3nt: TGTGCCAGCAGGGCCCCGGGGACCGACACCGGGGAGCTGTTTTTT; CDR3aa: CASRAPGTDTGELFF; v_gene: TRBV6-6; j_gene: TRBJ2-2; d_gene: NA; abundance: NA
CDR3nt: TGTGCCAGTTCCGGACAGCTTCAAGAGACCCAGTACTTC; CDR3aa: CASSGQLQETQYF; v_gene: TRBV19; j_gene: TRBJ2-5; d_gene: NA; abundance: many
CDR3nt: TGTGCCAGCAGCCCCCGGGTCTTCACTGAAGCTTTCTTT; CDR3aa: CASSPRVFTEAFF; v_gene: TRBV7-3; j_gene: TRBJ1-1; d_gene: NA; abundance: NA
CDR3nt: TGTGCCAGCAGTTCCTGGCAGGGCGGTGGTCAAGAGACCCAGTACTTC; CDR3aa: CASSSWQGGGQETQYF; v_gene: TRBV27; j_gene: TRBJ2-5; d_gene: NA; abundance: many
CDR3nt: TGTGCCAGCACGGATAGAAGCCGGGGGAACACTGAAGCTTTCTTT; CDR3aa: CASTDRSRGNTEAFF; v_gene: TRBV2; j_gene: TRBJ1-1; d_gene: NA; abundance: NA
CDR3nt: TGCAGCGGTGGCCCTAACTATGGCTACACCTTC; CDR3aa: CSGGPNYGYTF; v_gene: TRBV29-1; j_gene: TRBJ1-2; d_gene: NA; abundance: many
CDR3nt: TGTGCCAGCAGCCGTCATCTCAGCACTGAAGCTTTCTTT; CDR3aa: CASSRHLSTEAFF; v_gene: TRBV3-1; j_gene: TRBJ1-1; d_gene: NA; abundance: few
CDR3nt: TGTGCCAGCTCAGGACAGTTCTCTGGAAACACCATATATTTT; CDR3aa: CASSGQFSGNTIYF; v_gene: TRBV18; j_gene: TRBJ1-3; d_gene: NA; abundance: NA
CDR3nt: TGCAGTGCCATAGACGCCTCGACGGCCAATGAGCAGTTCTTC; CDR3aa: CSAIDASTANEQFF; v_gene: TRBV20-1; j_gene: TRBJ2-1; d_gene: NA; abundance: NA
CDR3nt: TGTGCCAGCAGCTTAGCGAATTCGGGGATAGAGACCCAGTACTTC; CDR3aa: CASSLANSGIETQYF; v_gene: TRBV7-2; j_gene: TRBJ2-5; d_gene: NA; abundance: many
CDR3nt: TGTGCCAGCAGCCGAGGGACAGGCCTTGCTGGGGCCAACGTCCTGACTTTC; CDR3aa: CASSRGTGLAGANVLTF; v_gene: TRBV12-3/TRBV12-4; j_gene: TRBJ2-6; d_gene: TRBD1; abundance: few
CDR3nt: TGTGCCAGCAGTTTATGGGCTAGCGGGGGGCATAATGAACCCTACAATGAGCAGTTCTTC; CDR3aa: CASSLWASGGHNEPYNEQFF; v_gene: TRBV12-3/TRBV12-4; j_gene: TRBJ2-1; d_gene: TRBD2; abundance: NA
CDR3nt: TGTGCCAGCAGCGTAGGGAGCGGGACTGCCTACGAGCAGTACTTC; CDR3aa: CASSVGSGTAYEQYF; v_gene: TRBV9; j_gene: TRBJ2-7; d_gene: TRBD2; abundance: few
CDR3nt: TGCAGCGAAAGGACAGGGGGCGCGGAAGGGAACACTGAAGCTTTCTTT; CDR3aa: CSERTGGAEGNTEAFF; v_gene: TRBV29-1; j_gene: TRBJ1-1; d_gene: TRBD1; abundance: many
CDR3nt: TGTGCCAGCAGGGCGGATCTCGTAACAGATACGCAGTATTTT; CDR3aa: CASRADLVTDTQYF; v_gene: TRBV6-2/TRBV6-3; j_gene: TRBJ2-3; d_gene: NA; abundance: many
CDR3nt: TGTGCCAGCAGCCAACAGGGTTTCTCCTACAATGAGCAGTTCTTC; CDR3aa: CASSQQGFSYNEQFF; v_gene: TRBV7-2; j_gene: TRBJ2-1; d_gene: NA; abundance: few
CDR3nt: TGTGCCAGCAGCACGACTAGCGGGGGGATGCAGCGTGAGCAGTTCTTC; CDR3aa: CASSTTSGGMQREQFF; v_gene: TRBV7-9; j_gene: TRBJ2-1; d_gene: TRBD2; abundance: few
CDR3nt: TGTGCCAGTCGAACGACAGCTGCTAATGAAAAACTGTTTTTT; CDR3aa: CASRTTAANEKLFF; v_gene: TRBV28; j_gene: TRBJ1-4; d_gene: NA; abundance: NA
CDR3nt: TGCGCCAGCAGCCGGGGGACCGTCATTATGAACACTGAAGCTTTCTTT; CDR3aa: CASSRGTVIMNTEAFF; v_gene: TRBV4-3; j_gene: TRBJ1-1; d_gene: NA; abundance: few
CDR3nt: TGTGCCAGCAGTTATGGGCAGACGAACACTGAAGCTTTCTTT; CDR3aa: CASSYGQTNTEAFF; v_gene: TRBV6-2/TRBV6-3; j_gene: TRBJ1-1; d_gene: NA; abundance: NA
CDR3nt: TGTGCCAGCAGGATAAATCCGGGGTCCTATGGCTACACCTTC; CDR3aa: CASRINPGSYGYTF; v_gene: TRBV6-2/TRBV6-3; j_gene: TRBJ1-2; d_gene: NA; abundance: few
CDR3nt: TGTGCCAGCAGTTACTCGACTAGAACGGGAGCTACGCAGTATTTT; CDR3aa: CASSYSTRTGATQYF; v_gene: TRBV6-2/TRBV6-3; j_gene: TRBJ2-3; d_gene: NA; abundance: NA
CDR3nt: TGTGCCAGCAGTGGTCCCGGGACAGTAAACCAAGAGACCCAGTACTTC; CDR3aa: CASSGPGTVNQETQYF; v_gene: TRBV25-1; j_gene: TRBJ2-5; d_gene: TRBD1; abundance: few
CDR3nt: TGTGCCAGCAGTTCGCCTACCCGACTCAGCTCTGGGGCCAACGTCCTGACTTTC; CDR3aa: CASSSPTRLSSGANVLTF; v_gene: TRBV12-3/TRBV12-4; j_gene: TRBJ2-6; d_gene: NA; abundance: few
CDR3nt: TGTGCCAGCAGCCAAGATATGGAGGGCTTGAAACTGTTTTTT; CDR3aa: CASSQDMEGLKLFF; v_gene: TRBV3-1; j_gene: TRBJ1-4; d_gene: NA; abundance: few
CDR3nt: TGTGCCAGCAGTGTCGGGGTGACCCAGTACTTC; CDR3aa: CASSVGVTQYF; v_gene: TRBV25-1; j_gene: TRBJ2-5; d_gene: NA; abundance: NA
CDR3nt: TGTGCCAGCAGACCTATGGCGACAGGGGGCAGAGGCTACACCTTC; CDR3aa: CASRPMATGGRGYTF; v_gene: TRBV6-2/TRBV6-3; j_gene: TRBJ1-2; d_gene: TRBD1; abundance: few
CDR3nt: TGTGCCAGCAGCGTAGTGGGGGTAGTAGATGAAGCTTTCTTT; CDR3aa: CASSVVGVVDEAFF; v_gene: TRBV9; j_gene: TRBJ1-1; d_gene: NA; abundance: many
CDR3nt: TGTGCCAGTAGTACCCCGACTAGCGGGGCGGCAGATACGCAGTATTTT; CDR3aa: CASSTPTSGAADTQYF; v_gene: TRBV19; j_gene: TRBJ2-3; d_gene: TRBD2; abundance: few
CDR3nt: TGTGCCAGCAGAAGTACTAGCGGGGGCCCTCAAAACATTCAGTACTTC; CDR3aa: CASRSTSGGPQNIQYF; v_gene: TRBV3-1; j_gene: TRBJ2-4; d_gene: TRBD2; abundance: few
CDR3nt: TGTGCCAGCAGCTCGAGACTCTCGTACCAAGAGACCCAGTACTTC; CDR3aa: CASSSRLSYQETQYF; v_gene: TRBV11-2; j_gene: TRBJ2-5; d_gene: NA; abundance: NA
CDR3nt: TGTGCCAGCTGGAAGTTCCGCACCGGGGAGCTGTTTTTT; CDR3aa: CASWKFRTGELFF; v_gene: TRBV6-5; j_gene: TRBJ2-2; d_gene: NA; abundance: few
CDR3nt: TGCGCCAGCAGCCAAGCCGGGGCTTACCAAGAGACCCAGTACTTC; CDR3aa: CASSQAGAYQETQYF; v_gene: TRBV4-3; j_gene: TRBJ2-5; d_gene: NA; abundance: NA
CDR3nt: TGTGCCAGCAGCTCACGAAAGGACAGGGGGCTGAAGGACACCGGGGAGCTGTTTTTT; CDR3aa: CASSSRKDRGLKDTGELFF; v_gene: TRBV5-6; j_gene: TRBJ2-2; d_gene: TRBD1; abundance: few
CDR3nt: TGCGCCAGCAGCCAAGGCAGGGAACTCACGGGTGAAAAACTGTTTTTT; CDR3aa: CASSQGRELTGEKLFF; v_gene: TRBV4-3; j_gene: TRBJ1-4; d_gene: NA; abundance: NA
CDR3nt: TGTGCCATCAGGTCCGGGACAGGGGGAGGAAACTATGGCTACACCTTC; CDR3aa: CAIRSGTGGGNYGYTF; v_gene: TRBV10-3; j_gene: TRBJ1-2; d_gene: TRBD1; abundance: NA
CDR3nt: TGTGCCAGCAGCTTAGCGGGGCAGCGTACGCAGTATTTT; CDR3aa: CASSLAGQRTQYF; v_gene: TRBV7-9; j_gene: TRBJ2-3; d_gene: NA; abundance: few
CDR3nt: TGTGCCATCAGTGAGAGGGGACAGGTCAGCTCCTACGAGCAGTACTTC; CDR3aa: CAISERGQVSSYEQYF; v_gene: TRBV10-3; j_gene: TRBJ2-7; d_gene: TRBD1; abundance: few
CDR3nt: TGTGCCAGCAGCCGCACTCGGACAGTCCTGGGGGAGACCCAGTACTTC; CDR3aa: CASSRTRTVLGETQYF; v_gene: TRBV27; j_gene: TRBJ2-5; d_gene: NA; abundance: NA
CDR3nt: TGCAGCGCCCCGCCGTGGCGTGGGCTCAACAATGAGCAGTTCTTC; CDR3aa: CSAPPWRGLNNEQFF; v_gene: TRBV29-1; j_gene: TRBJ2-1; d_gene: NA; abundance: few
CDR3nt: TGCAGCGTTGGCTCGACAGGGCATGGCTACACCTTC; CDR3aa: CSVGSTGHGYTF; v_gene: TRBV29-1; j_gene: TRBJ1-2; d_gene: TRBD1; abundance: NA
CDR3nt: TGTGCCAGCAGCCTAAGCCCCTCACCCCTCCACTTT; CDR3aa: CASSLSPSPLHF; v_gene: TRBV7-2; j_gene: TRBJ1-6; d_gene: NA; abundance: few
CDR3nt: TGTGCCAGCAGCTCCCACAGAGGCAAGGGTTCACCCCTCCACTTT; CDR3aa: CASSSHRGKGSPLHF; v_gene: TRBV7-6; j_gene: TRBJ1-6; d_gene: NA; abundance: few
CDR3nt: TGTGCCAGCAAGGAGAGGGGTCGAACTTTCTTT; CDR3aa: CASKERGRTFF; v_gene: TRBV6-1; j_gene: TRBJ1-1; d_gene: NA; abundance: NA
CDR3nt: TGTGCCAGCAGCCACGTTGACAGGGGTCCTGGGGCCAACGTCCTGACTTTC; CDR3aa: CASSHVDRGPGANVLTF; v_gene: TRBV3-1; j_gene: TRBJ2-6; d_gene: TRBD1; abundance: NA
CDR3nt: TGTGCCAGCAGCTCCTTTCTCGTAGGGGACTATGGCTACACCTTC; CDR3aa: CASSSFLVGDYGYTF; v_gene: TRBV7-2; j_gene: TRBJ1-2; d_gene: NA; abundance: few
CDR3nt: TGTGCCAGCAGTCGGGAGTTCAACACCGGGGAGCTGTTTTTT; CDR3aa: CASSREFNTGELFF; v_gene: TRBV6-4; j_gene: TRBJ2-2; d_gene: NA; abundance: NA
CDR3nt: TGTGCCAGCAGCTTAGCCGCTAAGGACACTGAAGCTTTCTTT; CDR3aa: CASSLAAKDTEAFF; v_gene: TRBV7-6; j_gene: TRBJ1-1; d_gene: NA; abundance: NA